The present TCR beta chain was sequenced within a study of T cell responses to AZD1222 COVID-19 vaccine. The V gene end was trimmed by 6 bases and the J gene end by 6 bases; junction bases not matched to a gene: 4. Per germline, CDR1 MGHDK and CDR2 SYGVNS. The CDR3 has 14 amino acids. The table came from immunoSEQ multiplex PCR; TCRdb's copy has only in-frame clones and leaves some out. The table lists around 140,000 clones, roughly nine tenths of them singletons. This TCR was sampled from an adult who received the AZD1222 COVID-19 vaccine. The specimen was peripheral blood, collected 28 days after the second AZD1222 dose. The rearrangement joins TRBV25-1 to TRBJ1-4, with 10 bases that match TRBD1. The CDR3 region is CASSDRGPDEKLFF. The CDR3 DNA reads as TGTGCCAGCAGCGACAGGGGGCCTGATGAAAAACTGTTTTTT. Full variable domain (missing parts from reference TRBV25-1 and TRBJ1-4): EADIYQTPRYLVIGTGKKITLECSQTMGHDKMYWYQQDPGMELHLIHYSYGVNSTEKGDLSSESTVSRIRTEHFPLTLESARPSHTSQYLCASSDRGPDEKLFFGSGTQLSVL.